One sample yielded the 20 T cell receptor beta chains listed below, sequenced in a study of glioma-infiltrating T cells. Using RNA template, CDR3s of TCR alpha and beta were amplified with iRepertoire arm-PCR. Via MiXCR, TCRdb re-called the multiplex PCR reads, giving one row per CDR3 protein. The table lists approximately 400,000 distinct CDR3 sequences, around 38% of them singletons. Sequencing used glioma tissue, nonneoplastic brain tissue, or PBMCs (not recorded which). The source of these receptors is a human donor with low-grade glioma or glioblastoma, undergoing nonglioma brain surgery, or in good health (not recorded which).

The chain has TRBV20-1 and TRBJ1-5; a weak D match, TRBD1 (6 bases). Germline-derived CDR1 and CDR2 are DFQATT and SNEGSKA (reference sequence). The V end lost 1 base, the J end lost 6 bases, and 13 bases lay between the germline ends. This CDR3 is built from 14 residues. The CDR3 spells CSARAGAGSQPQHF. The CDR3 DNA reads TGCAGTGCTAGAGCAGGGGCCGGGAGTCAGCCCCAGCATTTT.

Notes on this clonotype: This may arise from a read error, as a much more abundant clone is one base away. The gene calls are TRBV27 and TRBJ1-5, with a weak D call TRBD1 (5 bases). The CDR3 totals 14 residues. Germline CDR1 and CDR2: MNHEY and SMNVEV (reference sequence). The DNA for the CDR3 is TGTGCCAGCAGCTTGGGAGGGGAGGATCAGCGCCAGCATTTT. Its translation: CASSLGGEDQRQHF.

The chain recombines TRBV20-1 with TRBJ2-7, with 15 bases that match TRBD2. The length of the CDR3 is 19 residues. Germline assignment: CDR1 DFQATT and CDR2 SNEGSKA (reference sequence). V shed 0 bases, J shed 5 bases, and the junction held 14 bases outside the gene matches. CDR3 DNA: TGCAGTGCTAGAGATATAGGACTAGCGGGAGGGGGCCGGGCCGACGAGCAGTACTTC. Its translation is CSARDIGLAGGGRADEQYF.

The V and J genes are TRBV10-3 and TRBJ2-3; D unclear. Per germline, CDR1 ENHRY and CDR2 SYGVKD. This CDR3 region has 13 residues. Trimming pared 2 bases from V and 1 base from J, leaving 4 bases between. The CDR3 sequence: CAISEPGTDTQYF. CDR3 DNA: TGTGCCATCAGTGAGCCGGGCACAGATACGCAGTATTTT.

This clonotype was observed once. A much larger clone lies a single base off, so this may be a read error. The J gene is TRBJ2-5, the V gene TRBV6-1, with TRBD2 matching 9 bases. Germline V lookup: CDR1 MNHNS, CDR2 SASEGT. With 5 bases clipped from V and 4 bases from J, the junction kept 8 bases outside the gene matches. The CDR3 sequence is 15 residues long. CDR3 in DNA: TGTGCCAGCAGTTACGTTACAGCGGGAGGAGAGACCCAGTACTTC. It specifies CASSYVTAGGETQYF.

The chain carries TRBV28 and TRBJ1-5; 9 nucleotides match TRBD1. V lost 10 bases to trimming and J lost 4 bases; unmatched junction nucleotides: 14. CDR1 is MDHEN and CDR2 is SYDVKM in the germline V gene. The CDR3 is 16 residues long. The CDR3 region has the DNA TGTGCCACCCTAAACCGGGACAGGGAAATAAATCAGCCCCAGCATTTT. This translates into CATLNRDREINQPQHF.

The chain carries TRBV5-4 and TRBJ2-1; 8 bases fit TRBD2. Germline V gives CDR1 SGHNT, CDR2 YYREEE (reference sequence). V shed 0 bases and J 7 bases; nucleotides not matched to a gene: 6. The CDR3 consists of 15 residues. CDR3 amino acids: CASSLVSGTWNEQFF. The CDR3 DNA is TGTGCCAGCAGCTTGGTTAGCGGGACTTGGAATGAGCAGTTCTTC. Filled out from reference TRBV5-4 and TRBJ2-1, the complete variable domain reads ETGVTQSPTHLIKTRGQQVTLRCSSQSGHNTVSWYQQALGQGPQFIFQYYREEENGRGNFPPRFSGLQFPNYSSELNVNALELDDSALYLCASSLVSGTWNEQFFGPGTRLTVL.

The chain links TRBV27 to TRBJ2-5, with 9 bases fitting TRBD1. CDR3 length: 13 residues. The V gene end was trimmed by 7 bases and the J gene end by 5 bases; junction bases not matched to a gene: 5. Germline V gives CDR1 MNHEY, CDR2 SMNVEV (reference sequence). CDR3 in amino acids: CASITGGSETQYF. In DNA form, the CDR3 reads TGTGCCAGCATTACAGGGGGCTCGGAGACCCAGTACTTC.

Concerning this clonotype itself: A much bigger clone sits one base away, suggesting this may be a read error. J is TRBJ1-1 and V is TRBV20-1; D ambiguous. CDR3 length equals 13 residues. CDR1 is DFQATT and CDR2 is SNEGSKA in the germline V gene (reference sequence). The CDR3 sequence: CSTHPLANTGAFF. The CDR3 DNA sequence: TGCAGTACCCACCCGCTGGCGAACACTGGAGCTTTCTTT.

J is TRBJ2-1 and V is TRBV7-2; D unclear. CDR1 SGHTA and CDR2 FQGNSA come from the germline V gene. Trimming removed 3 bases from V and 10 bases from J, with 7 bases in between. This CDR3 is 11 amino acids long. In DNA form, the CDR3 reads TGTGCCAGCAGCTTTTCGGTCGAGCAGTTCTTC. The encoded protein is CASSFSVEQFF. Together with reference TRBV7-2 and TRBJ2-1, the CDR3 gives the full variable domain: GAGVSQSPSNKVTEKGKDVELRCDPISGHTALYWYRQSLGQGLEFLIYFQGNSAPDKSGLPSDRFSAERTGGSVSTLTIQRTQQEDSAVYLCASSFSVEQFFGPGTRLTVL.

This clonotype has ten or more counts. The chain employs TRBV6-6 and TRBJ1-2, with no clear D. The germline CDR1 and CDR2 sequences are MNHNY and SVGAGI (reference sequence). V was pared by 2 bases and J by 6 bases, with 22 bases between. The CDR3 runs to 17 residues. CDR3 residues: CASSYGNPTSIPHGYTF. The DNA for the CDR3 is TGTGCCAGCAGTTACGGGAACCCCACAAGTATTCCCCATGGCTACACCTTC.

V gene TRBV7-2 combines with J gene TRBJ2-7; 9 bases align to TRBD2. Per germline, CDR1 SGHTA and CDR2 FQGNSA. V lost 6 bases to trimming and J lost 2 bases; unmatched junction nucleotides: 5. This CDR3 contains 14 residues. The CDR3 nucleotides read TGTACCAGCAGGGCGGGACTAGCCCCCTACGAGCAGTACTTC. Translated, it gives CTSRAGLAPYEQYF.

DNA for the CDR3: TGTGCCAGTAGTAACGGAGACGGGCGCGACGAGCAGTACTTC. This gives the protein CASSNGDGRDEQYF. The chain employs TRBV19 and TRBJ2-7; D is unclear. The CDR3 consists of 14 residues. Germline V gives CDR1 LNHDA, CDR2 SQIVND (reference sequence). Trimming shortened V by 4 bases and J by 5 bases, and 15 bases separated the two germline ends.

The chain is built from TRBV4-1 and TRBJ1-2; D unresolved. Germline loops: CDR1 MGHRA, CDR2 YSYEKL. V dropped 8 bases and J dropped 2 bases, with 9 bases sitting between them. This CDR3 is built from 12 residues. For the CDR3, the DNA is TGCGCCAGCCACGGGGTGAACTATGGCTACACCTTC. This codes for CASHGVNYGYTF.

This clonotype was recorded at least ten times. The CDR3 DNA is TGTGCCAGCAGTTTTGGCCCTACAGGACTCCACTTT. Its translation: CASSFGPTGLHF. The chain carries TRBV27 and TRBJ1-6; D might be TRBD1 (5 bases). Germline V gene sequence: CDR1 MNHEY, CDR2 SMNVEV (reference sequence). V was cut by 3 bases and J by 16 bases, with 13 bases left in between. The length of the CDR3 is 12 residues.

The chain joins TRBV7-9 to TRBJ2-1; TRBD1 or TRBD2 may be the D gene (5 bases each). CDR1 SEHNR and CDR2 FQNEAQ come from the germline V gene (reference sequence). This CDR3 has 12 residues. Trimming shortened V by 4 bases and J by 7 bases, and 8 bases separated the two germline ends. CDR3 sequence: CASSWDPNEQFF. CDR3 sequence (DNA): TGTGCCAGCAGCTGGGACCCTAATGAGCAGTTCTTC.

Note on this clonotype: This may be a read error: a much more frequent sequence differs by one nucleotide. V gene TRBV6-2 or TRBV6-3 combines with J gene TRBJ1-1; tentatively, D is TRBD1 (6 bases). The germline V gene encodes CDR1 MNHEY and CDR2 SVGEGT. Trimming removed 2 bases at V and 1 base at J, with 14 bases between. The CDR3 covers 16 residues. Here the CDR3 reads CASSYPYRVQNTEAFF. CDR3 DNA sequence: TGTGCCAGCAGTTACCCCTACAGGGTGCAGAACACTGAAGCTTTCTTT.

This clonotype has more than one count but fewer than ten. V is TRBV7-9 and J is TRBJ2-1; 7 nucleotides match TRBD1. Germline V gives CDR1 SEHNR, CDR2 FQNEAQ (reference sequence). The CDR3 consists of 16 residues. V shed 6 bases, J shed 0 bases, and the junction held 8 bases outside the gene matches. The CDR3 sequence is CASRPLGGSSYNEQFF. The CDR3 bases are TGTGCCAGCAGACCATTAGGGGGCAGCTCCTACAATGAGCAGTTCTTC.

J is TRBJ1-1 and V is TRBV28, with D possibly matching TRBD1 (5 bases). The CDR3 consists of 15 residues. The V end was cut by 7 bases, the J end by 4 bases, with 19 bases between. Germline lookup yields CDR1 MDHEN and CDR2 SYDVKM. CDR3 DNA: TGTGCCAGCACTCCCCTGGGCGGGGGAGGCACTGAAGCTTTCTTT. It encodes CASTPLGGGGTEAFF.

Concerning this clonotype itself: This sequence may be a read error, since a much larger clone differs from it by one base. The V gene is TRBV27, the J gene TRBJ2-3; unclear D gene. V was shortened by 6 bases and J by 5 bases, with 15 bases between the two germline ends. The germline gives CDR1 MNHEY, CDR2 SMNVEV (reference sequence). The CDR3 is 14 residues long. As DNA, the CDR3 is TGTGCCAGCAGGTCAGGATCATACAAAGATACGCAGTATTTT. Translation: CASRSGSYKDTQYF.